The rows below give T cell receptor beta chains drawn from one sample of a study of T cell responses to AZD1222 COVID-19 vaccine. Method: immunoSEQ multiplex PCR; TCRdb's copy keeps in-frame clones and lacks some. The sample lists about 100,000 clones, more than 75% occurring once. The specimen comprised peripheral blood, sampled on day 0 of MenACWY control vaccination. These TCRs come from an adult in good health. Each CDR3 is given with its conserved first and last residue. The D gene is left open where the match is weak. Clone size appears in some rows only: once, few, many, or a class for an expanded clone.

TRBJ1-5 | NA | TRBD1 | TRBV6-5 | CATETGLETKPQHF | TGTGCCACCGAGACAGGGCTTGAAACAAAGCCCCAGCATTTT
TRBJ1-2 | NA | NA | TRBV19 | CASSIVGYYGYTF | TGTGCCAGTAGTATAGTTGGGTACTATGGCTACACCTTC
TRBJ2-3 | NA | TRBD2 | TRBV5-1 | CASSGGRAGADTQYF | TGCGCCAGCAGCGGCGGGAGGGCCGGGGCAGATACGCAGTATTTT
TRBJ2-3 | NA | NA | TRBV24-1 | CATSDPLSTDTQYF | TGTGCCACCAGTGATCCCTTGAGTACAGATACGCAGTATTTT
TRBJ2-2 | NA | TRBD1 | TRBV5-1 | CASSSGTGETGELFF | TGCGCCAGCAGCTCAGGGACAGGGGAAACCGGGGAGCTGTTTTTT
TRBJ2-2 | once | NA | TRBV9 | CASSPGTNTGELFF | TGTGCCAGCTCCCCGGGGACCAACACCGGGGAGCTGTTTTTT
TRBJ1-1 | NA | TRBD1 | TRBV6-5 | CASSTDRGLQAFF | TGTGCCAGCAGTACCGACAGGGGGCTCCAAGCTTTCTTT
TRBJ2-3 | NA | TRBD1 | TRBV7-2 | CASSSGGPDTQYF | TGTGCCAGCAGCTCAGGGGGCCCAGATACGCAGTATTTT
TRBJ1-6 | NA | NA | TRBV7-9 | CASSLGDNNSPLHF | TGTGCCAGCAGCTTAGGGGATAATAATTCACCCCTCCACTTT
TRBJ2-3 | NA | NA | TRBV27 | CASSYSTDDTDTQYF | TGTGCCAGCAGTTATTCCACCGACGACACAGATACGCAGTATTTT
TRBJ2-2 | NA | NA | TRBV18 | CASSTSGTGELFF | TGTGCCAGCTCAACCAGTGGCACCGGGGAGCTGTTTTTT
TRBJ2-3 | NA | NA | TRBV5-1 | CASSLSSLPPTDTQYF | TGCGCCAGCAGCTTATCCTCCTTGCCCCCCACAGATACGCAGTATTTT
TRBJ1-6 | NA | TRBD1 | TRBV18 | CASSPQLQGAGSPLHF | TGTGCCAGCTCACCACAATTACAGGGGGCAGGTTCACCCCTCCACTTT
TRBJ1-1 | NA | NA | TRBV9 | CASSVSGGAMNTEAFF | TGTGCCAGCAGCGTTTCCGGGGGGGCTATGAACACTGAAGCTTTCTTT
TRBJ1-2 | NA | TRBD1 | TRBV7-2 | CASSLGPQGALNYGYTF | TGTGCCAGCAGCTTAGGACCCCAGGGGGCCCTAAACTATGGCTACACCTTC
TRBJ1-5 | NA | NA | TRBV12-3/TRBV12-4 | CASSPGVSQPQHF | TGTGCCAGCAGTCCCGGGGTGTCCCAGCCCCAGCATTTT
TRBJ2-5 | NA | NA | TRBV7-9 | CASSSPGPETQYF | TGTGCCAGCAGCTCCCCTGGTCCCGAGACCCAGTACTTC
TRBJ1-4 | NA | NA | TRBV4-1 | CASSRRPRGTNEKLFF | TGCGCCAGCAGCCGGCGTCCCCGCGGGACTAATGAAAAACTGTTTTTT
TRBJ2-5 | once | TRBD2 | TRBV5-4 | CASSFSARLSGGETQYF | TGTGCCAGCAGCTTTTCTGCGAGATTGTCGGGAGGTGAGACCCAGTACTTC
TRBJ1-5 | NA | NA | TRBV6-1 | CASSEIGNQPQHF | TGTGCCAGCAGTGAAATCGGCAATCAGCCCCAGCATTTT
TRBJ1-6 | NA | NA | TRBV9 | CASTLGPLLNSPLHF | TGTGCCAGCACCCTTGGGCCGCTTCTTAATTCACCCCTCCACTTT
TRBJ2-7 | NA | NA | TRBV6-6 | CASRGRDTDYEQYF | TGTGCCAGCAGGGGCCGGGACACAGACTACGAGCAGTACTTC
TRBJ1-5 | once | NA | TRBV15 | CATSRGAENSNQPQHF | TGTGCCACCAGCAGAGGGGCAGAGAATAGCAATCAGCCCCAGCATTTT
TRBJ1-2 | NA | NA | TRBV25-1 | CASSEGGRVDYGYTF | TGTGCCAGCAGTGAAGGCGGGAGGGTAGACTATGGCTACACCTTC
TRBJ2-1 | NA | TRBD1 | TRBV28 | CASSLSSGTGAGFNEQFF | TGTGCCAGCAGTTTATCCTCCGGGACAGGGGCCGGTTTCAATGAGCAGTTCTTC
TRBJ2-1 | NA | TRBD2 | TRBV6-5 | CASSYIAGGYNEQFF | TGTGCCAGCAGTTACATAGCGGGAGGCTACAATGAGCAGTTCTTC
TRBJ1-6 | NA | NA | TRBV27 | CASSPLGDNSPLHF | TGTGCCAGCAGTCCACTGGGGGATAATTCACCCCTCCACTTT
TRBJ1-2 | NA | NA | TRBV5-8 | CASSWEGTDGYTF | TGTGCCAGCAGCTGGGAGGGTACGGATGGCTACACCTTC
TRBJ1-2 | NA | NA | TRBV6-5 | CASRSQTAPRYGYTF | TGTGCCAGCAGGAGCCAGACAGCCCCAAGGTATGGCTACACCTTC
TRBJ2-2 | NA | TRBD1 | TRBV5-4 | CASSARDRVTGELFF | TGTGCCAGCAGCGCCCGGGACAGGGTTACCGGGGAGCTGTTTTTT
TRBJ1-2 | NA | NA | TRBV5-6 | CASSLGDRGYTF | TGTGCCAGCAGCTTGGGGGACCGTGGCTACACCTTC
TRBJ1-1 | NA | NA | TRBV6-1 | CASSVGDRQFMNTEAFF | TGTGCCAGCAGTGTGGGAGACAGGCAATTTATGAACACTGAAGCTTTCTTT
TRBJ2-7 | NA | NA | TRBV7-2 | CASSLAAVPSYEQYF | TGTGCCAGCAGCTTGGCAGCGGTCCCCTCCTACGAGCAGTACTTC
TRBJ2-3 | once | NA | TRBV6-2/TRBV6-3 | CASSGTGTSTDTQYF | TGTGCCAGCAGTGGTACCGGGACTAGCACAGATACGCAGTATTTT
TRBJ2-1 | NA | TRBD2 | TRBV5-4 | CASSIGLAGLYNEQFF | TGTGCCAGCAGCATCGGACTAGCGGGCCTCTACAATGAGCAGTTCTTC
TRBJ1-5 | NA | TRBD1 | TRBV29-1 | CSVATGTGLQPQHF | TGCAGCGTTGCGACCGGGACAGGGCTTCAGCCCCAGCATTTT
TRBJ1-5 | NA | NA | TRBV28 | CASSPGGQPQHF | TGTGCCAGCAGTCCCGGGGGGCAGCCCCAGCATTTT
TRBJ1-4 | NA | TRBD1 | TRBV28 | CATGQGSEKLFF | TGTGCCACCGGACAGGGGAGTGAAAAACTGTTTTTT
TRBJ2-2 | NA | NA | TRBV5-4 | CASSLVQANTGELFF | TGTGCCAGCAGCTTGGTGCAGGCGAACACCGGGGAGCTGTTTTTT
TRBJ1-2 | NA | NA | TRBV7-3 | CASSSVGSGIYGYTF | TGTGCCAGCAGCTCTGTTGGGTCAGGGATCTATGGCTACACCTTC
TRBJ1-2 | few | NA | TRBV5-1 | CASSLVVDYGYTF | TGCGCCAGCAGCTTGGTGGTGGACTATGGCTACACCTTC
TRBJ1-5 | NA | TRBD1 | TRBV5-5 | CASSSGGTQPQHF | TGTGCCAGCAGCTCAGGGGGAACTCAGCCCCAGCATTTT
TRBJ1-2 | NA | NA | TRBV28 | CASSSTGYSGYTF | TGTGCCAGCAGCTCAACCGGGTATTCGGGCTACACCTTC
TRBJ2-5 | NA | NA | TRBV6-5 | CASTSAGTPQETQYF | TGTGCCAGCACCAGCGCCGGGACCCCTCAAGAGACCCAGTACTTC
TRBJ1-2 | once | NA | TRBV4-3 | CASSQDRGYGGYTF | TGCGCCAGCAGCCAAGATCGCGGTTATGGCGGCTACACCTTC
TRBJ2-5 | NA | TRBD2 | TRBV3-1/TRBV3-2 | CASSQDLQRGGRETQYF | TGTGCCAGCAGCCAAGATCTCCAGCGGGGGGGCCGAGAGACCCAGTACTTC
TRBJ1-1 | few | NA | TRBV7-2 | CASSPGPGTEAFF | TGTGCCAGCAGCCCGGGGCCTGGCACTGAAGCTTTCTTT
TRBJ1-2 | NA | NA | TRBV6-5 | CASSYSYQIDGYTF | TGTGCCAGCAGTTACTCGTACCAGATCGATGGCTACACCTTC
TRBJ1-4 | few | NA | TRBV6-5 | CASRLLGNEKLFF | TGTGCCAGCAGGTTATTGGGGAATGAAAAACTGTTTTTT